One sample yielded the 20 T cell receptor beta chains listed below, sequenced in a study of T-cell reconstitution after alpha-beta-depleted transplantation in children. As it was prepared, the TCRbeta library received unique molecular identifiers. Via MiXCR, TCRdb re-called the PCR reads, giving one row per CDR3 protein. Here the sample spans 300,000 to 400,000 distinct CDR3 sequences, roughly 16% being singletons. The specimen was PBMCs, mostly from graft donor cells, collected 360 days after TCRalphabeta/CD19-depleted stem cell transplant. The receptors were sampled from a male patient between 2 and 10 years old who had a stem cell transplant for acute lymphoblastic leukemia, so the T cells may come from the graft donor.

V and J are TRBV7-8 and TRBJ2-6, with D hard to call. The CDR3 is 17 residues long. V was trimmed by 1 base and J by 0 bases, leaving 10 bases between them. Germline CDR1 and CDR2: SGHVS and FQNEAQ. CDR3 DNA: TGTGCCAGCAGCTTAGTGGTTGCCAACTCTGGGGCCAACGTCCTGACTTTC. It is translated as CASSLVVANSGANVLTF.

As concerns this clonotype: One junction end disagrees with the germline gene, perhaps due to a read error. J is TRBJ2-3 and V is TRBV4-3; no clear D gene. The length of the CDR3 is 14 residues. CDR1 and CDR2 (germline): LGHNA, YSLEER. The CDR3 here is CASSQTYSIDTQYF. The CDR3 nucleotides are TGCGCCAGCAGCCAGACCTACAGCATAGATACGCAGTATTTT.

The rearrangement links TRBV29-1 to TRBJ2-1; D might be TRBD2 (5 bases). This CDR3 comprises 13 residues. V was pared by 4 bases and J by 3 bases, with 10 bases between. Germline loops: CDR1 SQVTM, CDR2 ANQGSEA. CDR3 sequence reads: CSVVTTDYNEQFF. CDR3 sequence (DNA): TGCAGCGTTGTGACTACCGACTACAATGAGCAGTTCTTC.

Worth noting for this clonotype: One end of the junction fails to match germline, which may point to a read error. The CDR3 spells CASSVQAQTNTRELFF. The CDR3 bases are TGTGCCAGCAGCGTACAAGCGCAGACGAACACCAGGGAGTTGTTTTTT. V and J are TRBV9 and TRBJ2-2; possibly TRBD1 or TRBD2 for D (5 bases each). The CDR3 is 16 residues long. Per the germline V gene, CDR1 is SGDLS and CDR2 is YYNGEE.

This rearrangement joins TRBV6-1 to TRBJ2-5; weak D call: TRBD1 (6 bases). Germline CDR1 is MNHNS and CDR2 is SASEGT. This CDR3 comprises 16 residues. Trimming took off 5 bases at V and 5 bases at J, with 21 bases between the two ends. CDR3 bases: TGTGCCAGCAGTACCCTCAGGGGCCCCGAGCGGGAGACCCAGTACTTC. It encodes CASSTLRGPERETQYF.

This clonotype occurred many times. The chain links TRBV4-1 to TRBJ2-1; D uncertain. V lost 0 bases, J lost 12 bases, and 9 bases lay in between. CDR1 is MGHRA, CDR2 YSYEKL, per germline. CDR3 length: 12 residues. The CDR3: CASSQDWFAQFF. CDR3 sequence (DNA): TGCGCCAGCAGCCAAGATTGGTTCGCGCAGTTCTTC.

This clonotype was counted at least ten times. The chain's CDR3 is CASSLAGSGANVLTF. The CDR3 region has the DNA TGTGCCAGCAGTTTAGCTGGCTCTGGGGCCAACGTCCTGACTTTC. V is TRBV12-3 or TRBV12-4 and J is TRBJ2-6, with D hard to call. This CDR3 spans 15 amino acids. Trimming pared 0 bases from V and 0 bases from J, leaving 3 bases between.

The gene calls are TRBV9 and TRBJ2-1; 7 bases line up with TRBD2. Germline loops: CDR1 SGDLS, CDR2 YYNGEE. This CDR3 has 17 amino acids. V gave up 0 bases and J gave up 3 bases; unmatched junction bases: 9. CDR3 residues: CASSVGTGGPLYNEQFF. CDR3 in DNA: TGTGCCAGCAGCGTAGGCACGGGAGGCCCCCTCTACAATGAGCAGTTCTTC. Based on the CDR3 plus reference TRBV9 and TRBJ2-1, the full variable domain is DSGVTQTPKHLITATGQRVTLRCSPRSGDLSVYWYQQSLDQGLQFLIQYYNGEERAKGNILERFSAQQFPDLHSELNLSSLELGDSALYFCASSVGTGGPLYNEQFFGPGTRLTVL.

This clonotype was seen a few times. The gene calls are TRBV20-1 and TRBJ2-7, with 12 bases aligning to TRBD1. V trimming: 5 bases; J trimming: 5 bases; junction bases outside the gene matches: 7. The germline gives CDR1 DFQATT, CDR2 SNEGSKA (reference sequence). The CDR3 extends over 14 amino acids. CDR3 nucleotides: TGCAGTGCTCAATCCGGGACAGGGGGCGACGAGCAGTACTTC. It specifies CSAQSGTGGDEQYF.

The chain recombines TRBV7-8 with TRBJ2-2; 13 nucleotides line up with TRBD2. The CDR3 is made up of 18 amino acids. J gave up 5 bases and V 7 bases, and 13 bases lay outside the gene matches. Germline lookup yields CDR1 SGHVS and CDR2 FQNEAQ. The CDR3: CASTVPGLAGWVTGELFF. DNA for the CDR3: TGTGCCAGCACCGTACCGGGACTAGCGGGATGGGTGACCGGGGAGCTGTTTTTT.

This clonotype was seen a few times. The rearrangement links TRBV5-1 to TRBJ2-7; 12 nucleotides match TRBD2. V lost 1 base to trimming and J lost 2 bases; unmatched junction nucleotides: 7. Per the germline V gene, CDR1 is SGHRS and CDR2 is YFSETQ. This CDR3 has 17 amino acids. CDR3 bases: TGCGCCAGCAGCTTGTTACTAGCGGGAGGAAGGCCCTACGAGCAGTACTTC. Translated, it gives CASSLLLAGGRPYEQYF.

This clonotype has a handful of counts. The J gene is TRBJ2-3, the V gene TRBV10-3; 9 positions agree with TRBD2. Unmatched junction bases numbered 14, after V lost 0 bases and J lost 1 base. The CDR3 extends over 20 amino acids. CDR1 is ENHRY, CDR2 SYGVKD, per germline. CDR3 region: CAISESMVLAGEGGTDTQYF. CDR3 in DNA: TGTGCCATCAGTGAGTCGATGGTCTTAGCGGGAGAAGGAGGCACAGATACGCAGTATTTT.

This clonotype was detected only a few times. The chain carries TRBV7-2 and TRBJ2-6; 9 bases line up with TRBD1. With V trimmed by 5 bases and J by 1 base, 6 bases remained unmatched. CDR1 is SGHTA, CDR2 FQGNSA, per germline. CDR3 size: 17 residues. CDR3 DNA sequence: TGTGCCAGCAGCATGGGACAGGGCTTGTCTGGGGCCAACGTCCTGACTTTC. Translated, it gives CASSMGQGLSGANVLTF.

The sample holds a few counts of this clonotype. V is TRBV29-1 and J is TRBJ1-3; weak D call: TRBD1 (6 bases). The germline gives CDR1 SQVTM, CDR2 ANQGSEA. V was cut by 5 bases and J by 0 bases, with 11 bases left in between. The CDR3 has 14 amino acids. This chain's CDR3 is CSVTRGVSGNTIYF. CDR3 DNA: TGCAGCGTTACCAGGGGCGTCTCTGGAAACACCATATATTTT.

This clonotype was recorded many times. This chain links TRBV24-1 with TRBJ2-2, with D possibly TRBD1 on 6 matching bases. CDR1 is KGHDR and CDR2 is SFDVKD in the germline V gene. The CDR3 runs 14 residues. Trimming removed 11 bases at V and 4 bases at J, with 16 bases between. As DNA, the CDR3 is TGTGCCAAAGCCGGGACACAAAGCACCGGGGAGCTGTTTTTT. Translating it yields CAKAGTQSTGELFF.

V gene TRBV7-9 combines with J gene TRBJ2-7, with D possibly matching TRBD2 (6 bases). Germline V gene sequence: CDR1 SEHNR, CDR2 FQNEAQ (reference sequence). The CDR3 runs 16 residues. The ends were cut back, 1 base at V and 3 bases at J, with 16 bases in the middle. CDR3 residues: CASSLGSAGLIYEQYF. The CDR3 nucleotides read TGTGCCAGCAGCTTAGGGAGCGCGGGACTTATCTACGAGCAGTACTTC.

In this sample, this clonotype turned up a few times. The chain recombines TRBV12-3 or TRBV12-4 with TRBJ2-3; 11 bases are a match to TRBD1. The CDR3 has 17 residues. V was pared by 1 base and J by 1 base, with 4 bases of the junction left unmatched. The CDR3 DNA sequence: TGTGCCAGCAGTTTAGTGGACAGGGGGCTTGGCACAGATACGCAGTATTTT. It is translated as CASSLVDRGLGTDTQYF.

This chain connects TRBV7-2 to TRBJ2-2, with 7 bases lining up with TRBD1. Trimming cost V 4 bases and J 5 bases; bases outside gene matches: 7. Germline V gene sequence: CDR1 SGHTA, CDR2 FQGNSA. This CDR3 is built from 15 residues. The chain's CDR3 is CASSWGTASTGELFF. In DNA form, the CDR3 reads TGTGCCAGCAGCTGGGGGACAGCCAGTACCGGGGAGCTGTTTTTT.

This clonotype was detected only a few times. The rearrangement joins TRBV20-1 to TRBJ2-5; 14 bases line up with TRBD2. The germline V gene has CDR1 DFQATT and CDR2 SNEGSKA (reference sequence). This CDR3 has 17 residues. The ends lost 3 bases at V and 5 bases at J; junction bases unmatched: 11. The CDR3 here is CSASTRLAGGSWETQYF. DNA of the CDR3: TGCAGTGCTAGCACGCGACTAGCGGGAGGGTCATGGGAGACCCAGTACTTC.

Many counts were recorded for this clonotype. The chain links TRBV5-1 to TRBJ2-7; TRBD1 matches 12 bases. The CDR3 loop spans 19 amino acids. Germline lookup yields CDR1 SGHRS and CDR2 YFSETQ. Trimming at V came to 0 bases and at J to 5 bases, leaving 15 bases not matched to a gene. The CDR3 DNA sequence: TGCGCCAGCAGCTTGGAGCCTCATACTTCGGGACAGGGGGCCAACGAGCAGTACTTC. Protein product: CASSLEPHTSGQGANEQYF.